This T cell receptor (beta chain) was recorded in a study of blood T cell repertoires in COVID-19 (dated by TCRdb to between 2020 and 2021). Regarding the research as a whole: Samples from collaborators originated in the United States, Italy and Spain and spanned both the acute and convalescent phases of COVID-19. Samples were obtained from the ongoing ImmuneRACE study (first 160 participants) and from about 1,300 subjects provided by 6 global collaborators. The material from the prospective study consisted of cDNA or gDNA derived from T cells, B-cell-depleted T cells, or PBMCs. Sample metadata almost always included a de-identified subject ID, COVID-19 status, age in years and sex. A freely available public database, intended as a resource for researchers studying the immune response to SARS-CoV-2, is where the repertoires were released. The dataset comprised deeply sampled blood TCRbeta repertoires from subjects exposed to, actively infected with, or recovered from COVID-19. HLA class I and class II types, where available, came from metadata supplied by the sample provider rather than from assay-based typing. Broad study findings and their caveats: The quantity of clinical and demographic metadata differed by source and by participant and was supplied without curation.

Whole blood was collected in K2EDTA tubes by collaborating institutions according to the institutions' own protocols. For TCRbeta analysis, collaborator samples were shipped as frozen whole blood, as isolated PBMCs, or as DNA extracted from either sample type. V is pared back by 6 bases and J by 1 base, with 22 bases lying between the germline termini. The CDR3 spans 18 residues, from the cysteine through the phenylalanine. Here the CDR3 DNA is all that survives: 54 bases in frame from base 1. CDR1 KGHDR and CDR2 SFDVKD are derived from the germline V gene. Comments on this clone: Its antigen specificity is not known. No much larger clone is present one base from it, and per-base qualities are unavailable.

The immunoSEQ Assay, a bias-controlled multiplex PCR, was used to amplify TCRbeta CDR3 regions from genomic DNA. In the original analysis: The number of nucleated cells in each sample was estimated from the amplification of reference gene primers within the assay. Sequence reads were collapsed and filtered to measure the absolute abundance of every unique TCRbeta CDR3 rearrangement. For each sample, productive Simpson clonality was calculated as the square root of Simpson's diversity index across productive rearrangements. TCRdb took over this immuneACCESS table, retaining in-frame rearrangements with V and J assigned. Such tables are incomplete; in checked studies, under half of the missing clones stem from an unresolved V gene, and the remainder is unexplained. V, J and clone size reflect that table, while D and trimming were determined from the DNA. The sample table contains 70,000 to 80,000 clones; only one count was recorded for 75% to 85% of them. Clones ranked in the top ten supply approximately 40% of the sample.

The sequenced sample consisted of peripheral blood. The TCR originated in an elderly man with acute or convalescent COVID-19. Recombination joined TRBV24-1 with TRBJ2-3, with TRBD2 as a weak D call on 7 bases. The DNA sequence is as follows: TGTGCCACCAGTAATTCGTGGGCGGGGGCAGTCGGCACAGATACGCAGTATTTT. The resulting protein is CATSNSWAGAVGTDTQYF.